The 25 T cell receptor beta chains below were found in one sample sequenced in a study of identical twins. TCRdb reprocessed the 5' RACE reads with MiXCR, giving one entry per CDR3 protein. The profile shows more than 1.5 million distinct CDR3 sequences, roughly a third of them singletons. The sequenced sample consisted of cord blood. Receptor source: a newborn girl in good health.

This clonotype was counted between two and nine times. The DNA of the CDR3 is TGTGCCAGCAGCTTATTTACAGCAAGGGGGAATGAGCAGTTCTTC. Encoded protein: CASSLFTARGNEQFF. This rearrangement joins TRBV5-5 to TRBJ2-1; a possible D gene is TRBD1 (6 bases). The CDR3 is made up of 15 amino acids. Germline V gene data show CDR1 as SGHKS and CDR2 as YYEKEE (reference sequence). Trimming took off 2 bases at V and 7 bases at J, with 16 bases between the two ends.

As concerns this clonotype: Just one base apart from a much larger clone, this may be a read error. V and J are TRBV7-8 and TRBJ1-2; no firm D call. The CDR3 totals 15 residues. From germline, CDR1 is SGHVS and CDR2 FQNEAQ. In nucleotides, the CDR3 is TGTGCCAGCAACTTAGCGATAGGGTTCACCTATGGCTACACCTTC. The encoded protein is CASNLAIGFTYGYTF.

This clonotype came up a few times. V and J are TRBV2 and TRBJ2-1; D is perhaps TRBD1 (5 bases). Trimming cost V 3 bases and J 6 bases, with 18 bases left between them. CDR1 and CDR2 (germline): SNHLY, FYNNEI. This CDR3 spans 16 amino acids. DNA of the CDR3: TGTGCCAGCAGTGACAGGGTAGCTACCCAGATCAATGAGCAGTTCTTC. It is translated as CASSDRVATQINEQFF.

This clonotype has at least ten counts. This rearrangement joins TRBV12-3 or TRBV12-4 to TRBJ2-1; no reliable D call. This CDR3 comprises 11 residues. V lost 6 bases to trimming and J lost 5 bases, with 5 bases between them. The CDR3 spells CASSPHNEQFF. CDR3 nucleotides: TGTGCCAGCAGCCCTCACAATGAGCAGTTCTTC.

The chain is built from TRBV28 and TRBJ2-1, with D tentatively TRBD1 (5 bases). The tail of the sequence fits TRBJ2-7 better, so the J call may be wrong. CDR1 and CDR2 from the germline V gene are MDHEN and SYDVKM. This CDR3 is 15 amino acids long. CDR3: CASTTAPSSYNEQYF. As DNA, the CDR3 is TGTGCCAGCACGACAGCGCCGAGCTCCTACAATGAGCAGTACTTC.

This sequence joins TRBV30 and TRBJ2-7; D possibly corresponds to TRBD2 (5 bases). The better agreement between TRBJ2-5 and the DNA end casts doubt on the J call. This CDR3 comprises 13 residues. Per germline, CDR1 GTSNPN and CDR2 SVGIG (reference sequence). The CDR3 here is CAWGSGMGETQYF. CDR3 nucleotide sequence: TGTGCCTGGGGCAGCGGAATGGGTGAGACCCAGTACTTC.

This clonotype was seen at least ten times. The rearrangement links TRBV27 to TRBJ2-7, with TRBD1 matching 7 bases. The CDR3 runs 16 residues. Germline CDR1 MNHEY, CDR2 SMNVEV (reference sequence). The J segment lost 0 bases and the V segment lost 0 bases, leaving 5 bases of the junction unmatched. In DNA, the CDR3 is TGTGCCAGCAGTTTATCTCGCCGGGACAGCTCCTACGAGCAGTACTTC. Translating it yields CASSLSRRDSSYEQYF.

This clonotype was observed at least ten times. The chain is built from TRBV29-1 and TRBJ2-7; D not certain. The CDR3 length is 11 residues. CDR1 SQVTM and CDR2 ANQGSEA come from the germline V gene. V was pared by 4 bases and J by 0 bases, with 4 bases between. CDR3 nucleotide sequence: TGCAGCGTTGCCACCTCCTACGAGCAGTACTTC. Its protein is CSVATSYEQYF.

This clonotype occurred a few times. The V call is TRBV29-1, the J call TRBJ2-7; D is possibly TRBD2 (6 bases). The germline V gene encodes CDR1 SQVTM and CDR2 ANQGSEA. Trimming shortened V by 3 bases and J by 7 bases, and 19 bases separated the two germline ends. This CDR3 has 14 amino acids. The CDR3 nucleotides are TGCAGCGTTGACTACGGGAGAAAACACAATGAGCAGTACTTC. This gives the protein CSVDYGRKHNEQYF.

This clonotype occurred a few times. The gene calls are TRBV7-8 and TRBJ1-1; D unresolved. Germline lookup yields CDR1 SGHVS and CDR2 FQNEAQ. This CDR3 region has 14 residues. Trimming left V 2 bases short and J 0 bases short, with 7 bases between. CDR3 DNA: TGTGCCAGCAGCTTATTGCAGCTGAACACTGAAGCTTTCTTT. Amino acid sequence: CASSLLQLNTEAFF.

This clonotype was seen more than once but under ten times. This chain connects TRBV7-2 to TRBJ2-1; 12 bases are shared with TRBD2. Germline V gene sequence: CDR1 SGHTA, CDR2 FQGNSA. This CDR3 region has 15 residues. J gave up 5 bases and V 5 bases, and 4 bases lay outside the gene matches. The CDR3 reads CASSNLAGGNNEQFF. In DNA form, the CDR3 reads TGTGCCAGCAGCAACCTAGCGGGGGGGAACAATGAGCAGTTCTTC.

The J gene is TRBJ2-1, the V gene TRBV7-9; 8 bases line up with TRBD2. V lost 2 bases to trimming and J lost 6 bases; unmatched junction nucleotides: 9. Germline-derived CDR1 and CDR2 are SEHNR and FQNEAQ (reference sequence). The CDR3 is made up of 16 amino acids. CDR3 amino acids: CASSLKVRLASNEQFF. As DNA, the CDR3 is TGTGCCAGCAGCTTAAAGGTCAGACTAGCGAGCAATGAGCAGTTCTTC. Using reference TRBV7-9 and TRBJ2-1 for the parts outside the CDR3, the full variable domain is DTGVSQNPRHKITKRGQNVTFRCDPISEHNRLYWYRQTLGQGPEFLTYFQNEAQLEKSRLLSDRFSAERPKGSFSTLEIQRTEQGDSAMYLCASSLKVRLASNEQFFGPGTRLTVL.

The sample holds a few counts of this clonotype. V and J are TRBV4-1 and TRBJ2-1; 11 nucleotides align to TRBD2. Trimming at V came to 2 bases and at J to 4 bases, leaving 7 bases not matched to a gene. The germline CDR1 and CDR2 sequences are MGHRA and YSYEKL. CDR3 length: 17 amino acids. CDR3: CASSQSLTSGTYNEQFF. The CDR3 DNA follows: TGCGCCAGCAGCCAAAGTCTGACTAGCGGGACTTACAATGAGCAGTTCTTC.

The CDR3 sequence: CSASRLASFSYEQYF. CDR3 bases: TGCAGTGCTTCCCGACTAGCGTCTTTCTCCTACGAGCAGTACTTC. The J gene is TRBJ2-7, the V gene TRBV20-1, with 8 nucleotides matching TRBD2. CDR3 length equals 15 residues. Trimming cost V 5 bases and J 0 bases; bases outside gene matches: 9. Germline V gene data show CDR1 as DFQATT and CDR2 as SNEGSKA (reference sequence).

This clonotype was recorded many times. The CDR3 DNA reads TGTGCCACCAGTGATTTGGGGACTAGCGTCCCAGATACGCAGTATTTT. It translates to CATSDLGTSVPDTQYF. The chain joins TRBV24-1 to TRBJ2-3, with 10 bases fitting TRBD2. The J segment lost 4 bases and the V segment lost 0 bases, leaving 3 bases of the junction unmatched. Germline loops: CDR1 KGHDR, CDR2 SFDVKD. The CDR3 loop spans 16 amino acids.

The V call is TRBV6-1, the J call TRBJ2-3; a possible D gene is TRBD2 (6 bases). CDR3 length equals 12 residues. Trimming pared 7 bases from V and 10 bases from J, leaving 15 bases between. The germline V gene encodes CDR1 MNHNS and CDR2 SASEGT. This chain's CDR3 is CASKRGGESQYF. The CDR3 DNA reads as TGTGCCAGCAAACGGGGCGGGGAGTCGCAGTATTTT.

Details on this clonotype: A read error may be the cause here, since a much bigger clone is one base away. The chain has TRBV29-1 and TRBJ2-7; 8 nucleotides line up with TRBD2. The CDR3 spans 13 residues. Per germline, CDR1 SQVTM and CDR2 ANQGSEA. The CDR3 loop reads CSVEAGDTLERYF. CDR3 bases: TGCAGCGTAGAAGCGGGAGACACCCTCGAGCGGTACTTC.

The table lists this clonotype with a few counts. V usage is TRBV5-1 and J usage is TRBJ2-7; D perhaps matches TRBD2 (6 bases). The CDR3 extends over 14 amino acids. The germline gives CDR1 SGHRS, CDR2 YFSETQ. Deletions cut 4 bases from V and 4 bases from J, with 15 bases between. The CDR3 sequence: CASSPLPEGYEQYF. DNA for the CDR3: TGCGCCAGCAGCCCGCTACCGGAGGGTTACGAGCAGTACTTC.

CDR3 residues: CATTTPIYEQYF. CDR3 in DNA: TGTGCCACCACAACCCCGATCTACGAGCAGTACTTC. The rearrangement links TRBV15 to TRBJ2-7; D is unclear. CDR1 and CDR2 (germline): LNHNV, YYDKDF (reference sequence). The CDR3 is 12 residues long. Trimming removed 7 bases at V and 3 bases at J, with 10 bases between.

CDR3 DNA: TGTGCCAGCAGTTACACCCGATACACTGAAGCTTTCTTT. Its translation is CASSYTRYTEAFF. V and J are TRBV6-2 or TRBV6-3 and TRBJ1-1; the D is unclear. From germline, CDR1 is MNHEY and CDR2 SVGEGT. Trimming removed 2 bases from V and 3 bases from J, with 7 bases in between. This CDR3 spans 13 amino acids.

In the case of this clonotype: A much larger clone differs from this one at a single base, so this may be a read error. The CDR3: CSGLAGETQYF. For the CDR3, the DNA is TGCAGCGGGCTAGCGGGAGAGACCCAGTACTTC. This chain joins TRBV29-1 and TRBJ2-5; 8 nucleotides align to TRBD2. CDR1 is SQVTM and CDR2 is ANQGSEA in the germline V gene. The ends lost 7 bases at V and 4 bases at J; junction bases unmatched: 2. There are 11 residues in the CDR3. The full variable domain, with the rest looked up from reference TRBV29-1 and TRBJ2-5, is SAVISQKPSRDICQRGTSLTIQCQVDSQVTMMFWYRQQPGQSLTLIATANQGSEATYESGFVIDKFPISRPNLTFSTLTVSNMSPEDSSIYLCSGLAGETQYFGPGTRLLVL.

The count of this clonotype is one. This rearrangement joins TRBV20-1 to TRBJ1-5, with D possibly being TRBD1 (5 bases). The CDR3 has 15 amino acids. The germline V and J ends were trimmed by 4 bases and 0 bases, with 13 bases remaining between them. Germline CDR1 and CDR2: DFQATT and SNEGSKA (reference sequence). The chain's CDR3 is CSAKGTPYSNQPQHF. CDR3 in DNA: TGCAGTGCTAAGGGGACGCCGTATAGCAATCAGCCCCAGCATTTT.

A few counts support this clonotype. The chain is built from TRBV7-2 and TRBJ2-3; D uncertain. Looked up from germline, CDR1 is SGHTA and CDR2 is FQGNSA. This CDR3 is built from 11 residues. V dropped 4 bases and J dropped 11 bases, with 10 bases sitting between them. The CDR3 is CASSSVLRQYF. In DNA form, the CDR3 reads TGTGCCAGCAGCTCAGTGCTCCGGCAGTATTTT.

This chain uses TRBV29-1 with TRBJ1-1; 7 bases are a match to TRBD1. The CDR3 is 13 amino acids. Germline V gene data show CDR1 as SQVTM and CDR2 as ANQGSEA. V shed 5 bases and J 2 bases; nucleotides not matched to a gene: 5. CDR3 sequence: CSVKGARNTEAFF. The CDR3 bases are TGCAGCGTTAAGGGGGCCCGTAACACTGAAGCTTTCTTT.

The table lists this clonotype with a few counts. The chain has TRBV15 and TRBJ1-4; the D gene is possibly TRBD1 (5 bases). The CDR3 loop spans 14 amino acids. Between the trimmed V and J ends, which lost 5 bases and 8 bases, there was a span of 15 bases. The germline V gene has CDR1 LNHNV and CDR2 YYDKDF (reference sequence). In DNA form, the CDR3 reads TGTGCCACCAGCCGAACAGGTTTCGAGGAAAAACTGTTTTTT. It is translated as CATSRTGFEEKLFF.